The rows below give T cell receptor beta chains drawn from one sample of a study of blood T cell repertoires in COVID-19. Here immunoSEQ multiplex PCR was the method, and the copy in TCRdb shows in-frame clones only, minus some. The sample yields 150,000 to 200,000 clones, 80% to 95% seen once. Sample: peripheral blood. The receptor set was obtained from a man aged 50 to 60 with acute or convalescent COVID-19. The CDR3 runs from the conserved cysteine through the conserved F or W. The order of the fields is J gene, CDR3 length, D gene, V gene, CDR3 protein. The D gene is left open where the match is weak.

j_call: TRBJ2-5; cdr3_length: 14; d_call: TRBD2; v_call: TRBV18; cdr3_aa: CASSPVGGEETQYF
j_call: TRBJ2-7; cdr3_length: 16; d_call: TRBD2; v_call: TRBV4-2; cdr3_aa: CASSRELAGESYEQYF
j_call: TRBJ2-3; cdr3_length: 16; d_call: .; v_call: TRBV28; cdr3_aa: CASSSHPGGTTDTQYF
j_call: TRBJ1-1; cdr3_length: 15; d_call: TRBD1; v_call: TRBV27; cdr3_aa: CASSPTGGRRTEAFF
j_call: TRBJ1-6; cdr3_length: 15; d_call: .; v_call: TRBV2; cdr3_aa: CASSGDRLLNSPLHF
j_call: TRBJ2-5; cdr3_length: 13; d_call: TRBD1; v_call: TRBV18; cdr3_aa: CASSRQGAETQYF
j_call: TRBJ1-5; cdr3_length: 13; d_call: .; v_call: TRBV29-1; cdr3_aa: CSVLTQANQPQHF
j_call: TRBJ2-1; cdr3_length: 18; d_call: .; v_call: TRBV18; cdr3_aa: CASSPQTSTGSSYNEQFF
j_call: TRBJ2-7; cdr3_length: 13; d_call: TRBD1; v_call: TRBV6-4; cdr3_aa: CASARTGDGEQYF
j_call: TRBJ2-1; cdr3_length: 13; d_call: .; v_call: TRBV27; cdr3_aa: CASSLGDLNEQFF
j_call: TRBJ1-2; cdr3_length: 12; d_call: TRBD1; v_call: TRBV7-2; cdr3_aa: CASSSDRAGYTF
j_call: TRBJ1-6; cdr3_length: 14; d_call: .; v_call: TRBV5-1; cdr3_aa: CASSLGQALSPLHF